The present T cell receptor (beta chain) was sequenced within a study of Ad26.COV2.S vaccination and SARS-CoV-2 variants. Study observations and caveats: Whether participants received vaccine or placebo, their non-spike TCR breadth was similar. Higher spike-specific TCR breadth was found in vaccine recipients than in placebo recipients.

A note on this clone: Its antigen is unidentified.

Repertoires were generated with immunoSEQ multiplex PCR, while TCRdb's copy carries only in-frame clones and drops some. The sample includes 300,000 to 350,000 clones, around 90% of them seen just once. Trimming shortened V by 6 bases and J by 2 bases, and 7 bases separated the two germline ends. The length of the CDR3 is 12 residues. CDR1 and CDR2 from the germline V gene are MGHDK and SYGVNS. Treatment specified: 19 received Ad26.COV2.S at low or high dose, single or two shots; roughly five received placebo; per-sample allocation not given. Samples analyzed were those drawn on day 63 after the first vaccine or placebo injection.

Here the sequenced sample was peripheral blood, taken in a trial of Ad26.COV2.S vaccine versus placebo. The rearrangement uses TRBV25-1 and TRBJ1-2; a possible D gene is TRBD1 (6 bases). This clonotype was obtained from a person aged 18 to 59 who received the Ad26.COV2.S COVID-19 vaccine or a placebo. DNA for the CDR3: TGTGCCAGCAGAGACAGGAACTATGGCTACACCTTC. Protein sequence: CASRDRNYGYTF.